This T cell receptor beta chain was documented in a study of blood T cell repertoires in COVID-19. Germline V CDR1 and CDR2: SEHNR, FQNEAQ (reference sequence). The CDR3 loop spans 17 amino acids. The V and J ends lost 0 bases and 6 bases respectively, with 18 bases between them. In the authors' methods: Reference gene primers were amplified, and this amplification served to estimate nucleated cell counts. Repertoires were generated with immunoSEQ multiplex PCR, while TCRdb's copy carries only in-frame clones and drops some. V, J and clone size are taken as reported in that table, and D and trimming were inferred from the DNA itself. The table has approximately 250,000 clones, approximately 90% seen once.

The receptor's source is a woman younger than 45 with acute COVID-19. The chain employs TRBV7-9 and TRBJ2-1; D is perhaps TRBD1 (7 bases). Sequencing was done on a sample of PBMCs or T cells enriched from blood (not recorded which). This CDR3 reads CASSLAKGAPAGNEQFF. The CDR3 coding sequence is TGTGCCAGCAGCTTAGCGAAGGGGGCCCCAGCGGGCAATGAGCAGTTCTTC.